Listed here are 13 T cell receptor beta chains from one sample, sequenced in a study of control samples from healthy donors and cancer patients. The table came from immunoSEQ multiplex PCR; TCRdb's copy has only in-frame clones and leaves some out. The sample carries 150,000 to 200,000 clones, around 89% recorded once. Material for sequencing was blood. These receptors originate from a woman in her fifties or sixties in good health.

The CDR3 loop is CASSIVKTVQGGEQFF. CDR3 sequence (DNA): TGTGCCAGTAGTATAGTAAAGACAGTCCAGGGTGGTGAGCAGTTCTTC. This chain uses TRBV19 with TRBJ2-1; D may be TRBD1 (5 bases). The V gene's germline CDR1 is LNHDA and CDR2 SQIVND (reference sequence). The CDR3 is made up of 16 amino acids. V was shortened by 1 base and J by 9 bases, with 19 bases between the two germline ends.

V is TRBV7-3 and J is TRBJ1-2; D remains ambiguous. The germline V gene has CDR1 SGHTA and CDR2 FQGTGA. The V gene lost 5 bases and the J gene lost 5 bases, with 21 bases spanning the gap. This CDR3 has 16 residues. The CDR3, as DNA: TGTGCCAGCAGCCCCAACACTTACACGGGATCTTATGGCTACACCTTC. Translation gives CASSPNTYTGSYGYTF. Full variable domain (remainder filled in from reference TRBV7-3 and TRBJ1-2): GAGVSQTPSNKVTEKGKYVELRCDPISGHTALYWYRQSLGQGPEFLIYFQGTGAADDSGLPNDRFFAVRPEGSVSTLKIQRTERGDSAVYLCASSPNTYTGSYGYTFGSGTRLTVV.

This chain connects TRBV7-2 to TRBJ2-2; no reliable D call. Per the germline V gene, CDR1 is SGHTA and CDR2 is FQGNSA. CDR3 length: 13 amino acids. Trimming left V 5 bases short and J 1 base short, with 5 bases between. The CDR3 reads CASSPENTGELFF. CDR3 in DNA: TGTGCCAGCAGCCCCGAGAACACCGGGGAGCTGTTTTTT.

This clone was recorded a few times. V gene TRBV20-1 combines with J gene TRBJ1-1; TRBD1 is a possible D gene (5 bases). Germline V gene lookup returns CDR1 DFQATT and CDR2 SNEGSKA (reference sequence). The CDR3 has 10 amino acids. V lost 6 bases and J lost 9, with 11 bases in between. The chain's CDR3 is CSALGVKAFF. The CDR3 DNA is TGCAGTGCATTGGGGGTAAAAGCTTTCTTT.

V and J are TRBV19 and TRBJ1-6, with TRBD1 identical over 8 bases. The V and J ends lost 7 bases and 10 bases, in that order; junction bases with no gene match: 6. The CDR3 loop spans 13 amino acids. Germline V lookup: CDR1 LNHDA, CDR2 SQIVND (reference sequence). CDR3 in amino acids: CASNRQGSSPLHF. CDR3 nucleotides: TGTGCCAGTAACCGACAGGGGTCCTCACCCCTCCACTTT.

Regarding this clone: The sample carries other DNA sequences with the same CDR3. V is TRBV2 and J is TRBJ2-6; the D gene is possibly TRBD2 (7 bases). Germline lookup yields CDR1 SNHLY and CDR2 FYNNEI. The V and J ends lost 9 bases and 2 bases respectively, with 14 bases between them. The CDR3 contains 15 residues. For the CDR3, the DNA is TGTGCCAGGGGGGGAGGGGGGCCTGGGGCCAACGTCCTGACTTTC. Translating gives CARGGGGPGANVLTF.

This chain connects TRBV5-1 to TRBJ1-1; perhaps TRBD1 as D (6 bases). Germline lookup yields CDR1 SGHRS and CDR2 YFSETQ. CDR3 length: 15 amino acids. The germline V and J ends were trimmed by 4 bases and 6 bases, with 19 bases remaining between them. The CDR3 DNA follows: TGCGCCAGCAGCCCGGCCGTACAAGGGGGGGCTGAAGCTTTCTTT. As protein: CASSPAVQGGAEAFF.

The chain couples TRBV9 to TRBJ2-3; 9 bases fit TRBD1. The CDR3 has 14 residues. Germline V CDR1 and CDR2: SGDLS, YYNGEE. V dropped 4 bases and J dropped 8; count of bases not matched to a gene: 8. CDR3 in amino acids: CASSPGTGYGTQYF. DNA for the CDR3: TGTGCCAGCAGCCCCGGGACAGGGTATGGTACGCAGTATTTT.

About this clone: One end of the junction does not line up with germline, which may come from a read error. The chain uses TRBV6-2 or TRBV6-3 and TRBJ1-1; 8 nucleotides line up with TRBD1. CDR3 length: 16 amino acids. The germline CDR1 and CDR2 sequences are MNHEY and SVGEGT. This chain's CDR3 is CASSNSRGLGNTEAFF. DNA of the CDR3: TGTGCCAGCAGTAACTCCAGGGGGCTTGGGAACACTGAAGCTTTCTTT.

This chain uses TRBV19 with TRBJ2-7; maybe TRBD1 (5 bases). The germline V gene encodes CDR1 LNHDA and CDR2 SQIVND (reference sequence). V was clipped by 0 bases and J by 7 bases, with 10 bases between them. The CDR3 contains 13 residues. The CDR3 loop reads CASSIEGVGEQYF. The CDR3 DNA follows: TGTGCCAGTAGTATAGAAGGGGTAGGTGAGCAGTACTTC.

V usage is TRBV5-5 and J usage is TRBJ2-2, with a possible D match to TRBD1 (5 bases). The V gene's germline CDR1 is SGHKS and CDR2 YYEKEE (reference sequence). V lost 4 bases and J lost 7, with 11 bases in between. CDR3 length: 13 amino acids. The DNA of the CDR3 is TGTGCCAGCAGCCTAGGGGTGGACGGGGAGCTGTTTTTT. It yields the protein CASSLGVDGELFF.

This clone was seen a handful of times. The chain uses TRBV4-3 and TRBJ2-1, with D perhaps matching TRBD2 (7 bases). There are 16 residues in the CDR3. Germline values: CDR1 LGHNA, CDR2 YSLEER. The ends were cut back, 0 bases at V and 7 bases at J, with 16 bases in the middle. For the CDR3, the DNA is TGCGCCAGCAGCCAAGAGTTTACACAGGGAGGGAATGAGCAGTTCTTC. Translation gives CASSQEFTQGGNEQFF.

This clone was observed once. The rearrangement joins TRBV28 to TRBJ2-2; D possibly corresponds to TRBD2 (5 bases). Germline CDR1 and CDR2: MDHEN and SYDVKM. V lost 7 bases to trimming and J lost 3 bases, with 15 bases between them. CDR3 length equals 15 residues. The chain's CDR3 is CASKPRIAHTGELFF. The CDR3 DNA reads as TGTGCCAGCAAACCCAGGATAGCGCACACCGGGGAGCTGTTTTTT.